This T cell receptor (beta chain) was sequenced during a study of shared clonotypes between healthy human individuals. Study background: There were three CD4 naive, three CD4 memory, two CD8 naive and one CD8 memory plates per donor. Study-wide results and caveats: Having only a few donors restricted how much genetic and exposure-history diversity was captured.

Profiling relied on immunoSEQ multiplex PCR, and the TCRdb table lists in-frame clones only, not all of them. The data contain millions of clones, approximately 92% of them singletons. The CDR3 consists of 15 residues. Germline loops: CDR1 SGHDT, CDR2 YYEEEE. Trimming left V 2 bases short and J 7 bases short, with 18 bases between. This clone was found once. Its antigen remains unidentified. The V call is TRBV5-6, the J call TRBJ1-2; D is possibly TRBD1 (6 bases). This receptor was taken from a man younger than 35 in good health. The material sequenced was naive CD4+ T cells sorted from blood. Stated subset: CD45RA+ positively selected. CDR3 nucleotides: TGTGCCAGCAGCTTCCCCGCGGGGGGCGGGCTTGGCTACACCTTC. Protein sequence: CASSFPAGGGLGYTF.